Given below is one T cell receptor beta chain in context. This sample is part of a study of human T cells and chemical hapten exposure. In the library, unique molecular identifiers were attached to individual cDNA molecules. Authors' methods: Across samples, TCR counts had a median of about 88,000 and ranged from roughly 20,000 to 690,600. TCRdb re-called the RACE reads through MiXCR, storing one row per CDR3 protein. Here the V and J calls rest on TCRdb's processing, not on the authors' analysis. The table records approximately 45,000 distinct CDR3 sequences, 3.5% to 4.5% of them present only once. From germline, CDR1 is DFQATT and CDR2 SNEGSKA (reference sequence). The CDR3 is 15 amino acids. Trimming removed 0 bases from V and 0 bases from J, with 11 bases in between. Time point meaning: healthy volunteer bleed at 2 weeks. From whole blood left unfractionated, total RNA was extracted.

This receptor was identified in a female donor in good health. Some clones in this sample may be carry-over from other donors' samples. Source material: whole blood. This chain links TRBV20-1 with TRBJ1-1; D unresolved. In DNA form, the CDR3 reads TGCAGTGCTAGAGATCTTTTCGGATTGAACACTGAAGCTTTCTTT. Amino acid sequence: CSARDLFGLNTEAFF.